A single sample is the source of the 5 T cell receptor beta chains below, sequenced in a study of cytomegalovirus exposure and HLA in healthy donors. The PCR made use of 60 Vbeta and 13 Jbeta primers. Assay used: immunoSEQ multiplex PCR; TCRdb lists only in-frame clones, some missing. The sample carries approximately 130,000 clones, about 80% recorded once. The specimen was PBMCs. The origin of the receptors is a man aged 50 or older in good health and CMV-seronegative.

The rearrangement uses TRBV28 and TRBJ1-3; no definite D call. Trimming cost V 7 bases and J 4 bases, with 14 bases left between them. Germline loops: CDR1 MDHEN, CDR2 SYDVKM. The CDR3 sequence is 14 residues long. CDR3 coding DNA: TGTGCCAGCACCTCGTGGGCTGTGGGAAACACCATATATTTT. Its translation is CASTSWAVGNTIYF.

The chain is built from TRBV29-1 and TRBJ2-2; no reliable D call. The germline V gene encodes CDR1 SQVTM and CDR2 ANQGSEA. The germline V and J ends were trimmed by 4 bases and 0 bases, with 3 bases remaining between them. The CDR3 consists of 12 residues. In DNA form, the CDR3 reads TGCAGCGTTGCCGCGAACACCGGGGAGCTGTTTTTT. Translation gives CSVAANTGELFF.

The gene calls are TRBV6-5 and TRBJ2-3; D may be TRBD2 (6 bases). Germline V CDR1 and CDR2: MNHEY, SVGAGI. V was clipped by 2 bases and J by 0 bases, with 12 bases between them. This CDR3 has 16 amino acids. CDR3 DNA: TGTGCCAGCAGTTACAACCCGGGAGCGAGCACAGATACGCAGTATTTT. It codes for CASSYNPGASTDTQYF.

The chain carries TRBV5-5 and TRBJ2-3, with TRBD2 as a possible D gene (6 bases). V lost 4 bases and J 1 base, leaving 16 bases between the germline ends. CDR3 size: 16 residues. Germline values: CDR1 SGHKS, CDR2 YYEKEE (reference sequence). The CDR3 region is CASSMGSGGGTDTQYF. The CDR3 coding sequence is TGTGCCAGCAGCATGGGGTCGGGCGGGGGCACAGATACGCAGTATTTT.

V gene TRBV29-1 combines with J gene TRBJ2-1; TRBD2 aligns across 13 bases. CDR1 SQVTM and CDR2 ANQGSEA come from the germline V gene. CDR3 size: 19 residues. J was trimmed by 6 bases and V by 7 bases; bases with no gene match: 21. CDR3 nucleotides: TGCAGCGCCCTCGGACAGGCGCCGGGACTAGCGGGACCCTCCAATGAGCAGTTCTTC. It encodes CSALGQAPGLAGPSNEQFF.